This TCR beta chain was sequenced during a study of T-cell memory formation after mild COVID-19. Study information: Clustering of TCRs was largely donor specific.

Libraries for TCRalpha and TCRbeta carried sample barcodes and unique molecular identifiers via 5'RACE. TCRdb re-analysed the 5' RACE reads in MiXCR, keeping a single row per CDR3 protein. The table has roughly 580,000 distinct CDR3 sequences, around 17% seen once. In regard to this clonotype: The antigen is not known.

The study's findings and limits: CM and EM subsets held most contracting CD4+ clones; EMRA held CD8+ ones. Balance between CD4 and CD8 was seen in clones contracting day 15 to 85, and a CD4+ lean was seen in later expanders.

Germline CDR1 SGHNT, CDR2 YYREEE (reference sequence). Trimming stripped 4 bases from V and 2 bases from J, with 15 bases between. The CDR3 consists of 15 residues. This receptor was obtained from an adult woman who had mild COVID-19 (a few samples of this study predate the infection). Cell type and time point are not known. The sample was PBMCs or a T cell subset sorted from them (not recorded which). The genes are TRBV5-4 and TRBJ1-1, with D possibly being TRBD1 (5 bases). The CDR3 DNA follows: TGTGCCAGCAGCCCTCTCAACGGGGCAAACACTGAAGCTTTCTTT. Its protein product is CASSPLNGANTEAFF.